This T cell receptor beta chain comes out of a study of beta chain features in type 1 diabetes. This clone has more than one count but fewer than ten. The antigen is unknown. Germline V lookup: CDR1 SGHDT, CDR2 YYEEEE. CDR3 length equals 15 residues. After removal of 2 bases from V and 3 bases from J, the junction contained 5 bases not matched to a gene. Expressed TCRB transcripts were sequenced, since all the RNA that had been isolated was reverse transcribed. Generated by immunoSEQ multiplex PCR, the TCRdb table keeps only in-frame clones and is missing some. The sample has 900,000 or so clones, roughly 17% seen once. Study-wide findings and caveats: VDJ junctions in type 1 diabetes patients carried more deletions and fewer insertions.

The chain carries TRBV5-6 and TRBJ1-5; 7 nucleotides align to TRBD1. The clonotype comes from a woman younger than 35 in good health. The sequenced sample consisted of naive CD4+ T cells from blood. The DNA for the CDR3 is TGTGCCAGCAGCTTAGCTACAGGGGCCAATCAGCCCCAGCATTTT. Translation: CASSLATGANQPQHF.